The T cell receptor beta chain under discussion was sequenced for a study of blood T cell repertoires in COVID-19. In the original workflow: For nucleated cells, counts were estimated from reference gene primer amplification. Measured with immunoSEQ multiplex PCR; TCRdb has only the in-frame clones, and not every one. V and J calls and clone size are as listed in that table; D and trimming were resolved from the DNA. The profile shows 30,000 to 45,000 clones, approximately 91% of them singletons. V gave up 1 base and J gave up 5 bases; unmatched junction bases: 1. CDR3 length equals 15 residues. Per germline, CDR1 MGHRA and CDR2 YSYEKL.

Sequencing was performed on peripheral blood. This receptor was identified in a man aged 70 or older with active COVID-19. The chain carries TRBV4-1 and TRBJ2-1; 11 positions match TRBD2. The CDR3 DNA is TGCGCCAGCAGCCAAGGACTAGCGGGAAACAATGAGCAGTTCTTC. It specifies CASSQGLAGNNEQFF.